A selection of T cell receptor beta chains follows, all from one sample in a study of cytomegalovirus exposure and HLA in healthy donors. TCRdb's table, derived via immunoSEQ multiplex PCR, lists solely in-frame clones and lacks some. The sample carries around 130,000 clones, roughly four fifths recorded once. What was sequenced was PBMCs. The source is a woman aged 45 to 65 in good health and CMV-seronegative. Each CDR3 is given with its conserved first and last residue. The D gene is left open where the match is weak. Part of the rows lack a size; the others show once, few, many or a class for expanded clones.

j_call v_call d_call clone_size cdr3_nt cdr3_aa
TRBJ1-1 TRBV6-5 . . TGTGCCAGCAGTTACTCATCGGACACTGAAGCTTTCTTT CASSYSSDTEAFF
TRBJ2-7 TRBV19 TRBD2 . TGTGCCAGTAGAAGGGGACTAGCGGGAGGCGAGCAGTACTTC CASRRGLAGGEQYF
TRBJ2-1 TRBV5-4 . . TGTGCCAGCAGGGGTGGTTCAGGGCGGTCCTCCTACAATGAGCAGTTCTTC CASRGGSGRSSYNEQFF
TRBJ1-1 TRBV11-2 . . TGTGCCAGCAGCCCTTCCCCAGGCGACACTGAAGCTTTCTTT CASSPSPGDTEAFF
TRBJ1-2 TRBV7-2 TRBD1 few TGTGCCAGCAACAGGGGTCCCCCGGGTAACTATGGCTACACCTTC CASNRGPPGNYGYTF
TRBJ2-6 TRBV27 . once TGTGCCAGCAGATCGGCAGACAGCTCTGGGGCCAACGTCCTGACTTTC CASRSADSSGANVLTF
TRBJ1-1 TRBV30 . few TGTGCCTGGAGTACCATACAGGGACGCGACACTGAAGCTTTCTTT CAWSTIQGRDTEAFF
TRBJ2-7 TRBV6-6 TRBD2 few TGTGCCAGCAGGGTCCCCCGGGGACTAGCGTCGTTCGAGCAGTACTTC CASRVPRGLASFEQYF
TRBJ2-3 TRBV7-2 TRBD2 . TGTGCCAGCAGCTCACTAGCGGGTGCTAGCACAGATACGCAGTATTTT CASSSLAGASTDTQYF
TRBJ2-7 TRBV27 TRBD1 . TGTGCCAGCAGCAATCAGGGGGCTCTGGAGCAGTACTTC CASSNQGALEQYF
TRBJ1-1 TRBV18 . few TGTGCCAGCTCACCAACGACCGGAGGGGTCATGAACACTGAAGCTTTCTTT CASSPTTGGVMNTEAFF
TRBJ1-5 TRBV18 . . TGTGCCAGCTCACCTCAAGCCGGGGGCAATCAGCCCCAGCATTTT CASSPQAGGNQPQHF
TRBJ2-4 TRBV30 TRBD2 . TGTGCCTGGAGCACGACTAGCGGAAACAAAAACATTCAGTGCTTC CAWSTTSGNKNIQCF
TRBJ2-3 TRBV7-2 . . TGTGCCAGCAGCTTGCCTAACACAGATACGCAGTATTTT CASSLPNTDTQYF
TRBJ1-2 TRBV15 . . TGTGCCACCAGCTTTTCAGGAAAGGCAGGTGGCTACACCTTC CATSFSGKAGGYTF
TRBJ2-3 TRBV5-1 . . TGCGCCAGCAACGCCCGGGGAGCGGGCGATACGCAGTATTTT CASNARGAGDTQYF
TRBJ2-3 TRBV28 . . TGTGCCAGCAGTTTAGCGGGAAGCGAAGATACGCAGTATTTT CASSLAGSEDTQYF
TRBJ2-2 TRBV29-1 TRBD1 . TGCAGCGTTGGGAAGGGACAGGGAATCACCGGGGAGCTGTTTTTT CSVGKGQGITGELFF
TRBJ1-2 TRBV4-2 . . TGTGCCAGCAGCCAAGATGAGACAGTAGCAAGGGGCTATGGCTACACCTTC CASSQDETVARGYGYTF
TRBJ2-5 TRBV7-3 . . TGTGCCAGCAGCTTCGACCCATCGGGGACCCAGTACTTC CASSFDPSGTQYF
TRBJ1-3 TRBV18 TRBD1 . TGTGCCAGCTCACAGAGGACAGGTCGGACCAACACCATATATTTT CASSQRTGRTNTIYF
TRBJ2-1 TRBV9 TRBD2 few TGTGCCAGCAGCCTCGGGACTAGCGTCTACAATGAGCAGTTCTTC CASSLGTSVYNEQFF
TRBJ1-4 TRBV6-5 . few TGTGCCAGCATGACAGGAGATAATGAAAAACTGTTTTTT CASMTGDNEKLFF
TRBJ1-5 TRBV29-1 . . TGCAGCGTTGAAAGGCGAAACAGGTTTCAGCCCCAGCATTTT CSVERRNRFQPQHF
TRBJ2-5 TRBV15 TRBD2 . TGTGCCACCAGCAGAAGACTAGCGGGAGAAGAGACCCAGTACTTC CATSRRLAGEETQYF
TRBJ2-7 TRBV29-1 TRBD1 . TGCAGCGTTGGAACGGACAGGGTAACCACCTACGAGCAGTACTTC CSVGTDRVTTYEQYF
TRBJ2-1 TRBV4-1 . once TGCGCCAGCAGCGTGACTAGTGCCACTGAGCAGTTCTTC CASSVTSATEQFF
TRBJ2-1 TRBV28 TRBD2 . TGTGCCATCCTTGGGGGGGGTAGTTGGAATGAGCAGTTCTTC CAILGGGSWNEQFF
TRBJ1-4 TRBV30 TRBD1 . TGTGCCTGGAGCGGGAAGGGGGGACAGGGGTTCTCAACTAATGAAAAACTGTTTTTT CAWSGKGGQGFSTNEKLFF
TRBJ1-3 TRBV6-1 . . TGTGCCAGCAGTGAGCGGACGGGAAACTCTGGAAACACCATATATTTT CASSERTGNSGNTIYF
TRBJ2-7 TRBV27 . . TGTGCCAGCAGTTGGACAGATACCTACGAGCAGTACTTC CASSWTDTYEQYF
TRBJ2-1 TRBV4-2 TRBD2 . TGTGCCAGCAGCCCCCTCGGCGGGAGATCCTACAATGAGCAGTTCTTC CASSPLGGRSYNEQFF
TRBJ1-2 TRBV2 . . TGTGCCAGCAGTGGGGCAGGGCAAAATGGCTACACCTTC CASSGAGQNGYTF
TRBJ2-3 TRBV6-5 . . TGTGCCAGCAGTATTAGACCGGCCAGCGCGCAGTATTTT CASSIRPASAQYF
TRBJ2-7 TRBV28 TRBD1 . TGTGCCAGCAGTTTTTCGGACAGGGCCTCGCACGAGCAGTACTTC CASSFSDRASHEQYF
TRBJ1-1 TRBV29-1 TRBD1 . TGCAGCGTTGCGGCAGGGGGCAGGAACACTGAAGCTTTCTTT CSVAAGGRNTEAFF
TRBJ1-1 TRBV2 . . TGTGCCAGCAGTGATGTCCCCTCAGGGACTAACACTGAAGCTTTCTTT CASSDVPSGTNTEAFF
TRBJ2-1 TRBV7-9 . . TGTGCCAGCAGCTTAGCTTCTCTGTACAATGAGCAGTTCTTC CASSLASLYNEQFF
TRBJ2-1 TRBV9 . . TGTGCCAGCAGCGTAGATCTAGCAGCAATCGGTGAGCAGTTCTTC CASSVDLAAIGEQFF